This is a list of T cell receptor beta chains from one sample in a study of identical twins. TCRdb called the 5' RACE reads again in MiXCR, with one record for every CDR3 protein. The sample has 1.5 million or so distinct CDR3 sequences; less than 40% are singletons. The sequencing sample was made of cord blood. The receptors were sampled from a newborn girl in good health. Each CDR3 is given with its conserved first and last residue. Each record gives: D gene, clone size, J gene, V gene, CDR3 protein, CDR3 DNA. The D gene is left open where the match is weak. The size of a clone is reported for some rows only, either as once, few or many, or as a class for expanded clones.

D gene: TRBD1
clone size: NA
J gene: TRBJ1-6
V gene: TRBV6-6
CDR3 protein: CASSYSIGQGDNSPLHF
CDR3 DNA: TGTGCCAGCAGTTACTCCATAGGACAGGGCGATAATTCACCCCTCCACTTT

D gene: NA
clone size: NA
J gene: TRBJ1-1
V gene: TRBV12-3/TRBV12-4
CDR3 protein: CASTLLPLDRSQPMNAEAFF
CDR3 DNA: TGTGCCAGCACTTTATTGCCCCTCGACAGGTCACAACCGATGAACGCTGAAGCTTTCTTT

D gene: NA
clone size: once
J gene: TRBJ2-2
V gene: TRBV7-2
CDR3 protein: CASSLLGLNTGELFF
CDR3 DNA: TGTGCCAGCAGCTTACTTGGCCTGAACACCGGGGAGCTGTTTTTT

D gene: NA
clone size: few
J gene: TRBJ1-1
V gene: TRBV5-1
CDR3 protein: CASTIDASYTEAFF
CDR3 DNA: TGCGCCAGCACAATTGACGCTTCCTACACTGAAGCTTTCTTT

D gene: NA
clone size: NA
J gene: TRBJ2-2
V gene: TRBV15
CDR3 protein: CATSRDFTGELFF
CDR3 DNA: TGTGCCACCAGCAGAGATTTTACCGGGGAGCTGTTTTTT

D gene: TRBD2
clone size: NA
J gene: TRBJ2-1
V gene: TRBV29-1
CDR3 protein: CSALGLAGAHYNEQFF
CDR3 DNA: TGCAGCGCTCTCGGACTAGCGGGAGCTCACTACAATGAGCAGTTCTTC

D gene: NA
clone size: few
J gene: TRBJ1-4
V gene: TRBV20-1
CDR3 protein: CSARDPAREKLFF
CDR3 DNA: TGCAGTGCTAGAGATCCGGCCAGGGAAAAACTGTTTTTT

D gene: NA
clone size: NA
J gene: TRBJ2-4
V gene: TRBV12-3/TRBV12-4
CDR3 protein: CASSSNADIQYF
CDR3 DNA: TGTGCCAGCAGTTCGAATGCGGACATTCAGTACTTC

D gene: NA
clone size: NA
J gene: TRBJ2-3
V gene: TRBV20-1
CDR3 protein: CSEQFTRTDTQYF
CDR3 DNA: TGCAGCGAACAATTCACCCGCACAGATACGCAGTATTTT

D gene: TRBD2
clone size: NA
J gene: TRBJ2-1
V gene: TRBV20-1
CDR3 protein: CSAAAGGTYNEQFF
CDR3 DNA: TGCAGTGCTGCAGCGGGAGGGACCTACAATGAGCAGTTCTTC

D gene: TRBD2
clone size: few
J gene: TRBJ2-7
V gene: TRBV20-1
CDR3 protein: CSARGGGLSYEQYF
CDR3 DNA: TGCAGTGCTAGAGGGGGAGGGCTATCCTACGAGCAGTACTTC

D gene: NA
clone size: NA
J gene: TRBJ2-7
V gene: TRBV20-1
CDR3 protein: CSARGRTGITYEQYF
CDR3 DNA: TGCAGTGCTAGGGGCCGCACAGGGATAACCTACGAGCAGTACTTC

D gene: TRBD2
clone size: NA
J gene: TRBJ2-7
V gene: TRBV13
CDR3 protein: CASSLKQGYSGDKFYEQYF
CDR3 DNA: TGTGCCAGCAGCTTAAAACAGGGATATAGCGGGGATAAATTCTACGAGCAGTACTTC

D gene: NA
clone size: few
J gene: TRBJ1-2
V gene: TRBV9
CDR3 protein: CASSVGRAPAYGYTF
CDR3 DNA: TGTGCCAGCAGCGTCGGACGGGCCCCCGCATATGGCTACACCTTC

D gene: NA
clone size: NA
J gene: TRBJ1-6
V gene: TRBV6-5
CDR3 protein: CASSFRQEHSPLHF
CDR3 DNA: TGTGCCAGCAGTTTCCGACAAGAGCATTCACCCCTCCACTTT

D gene: NA
clone size: few
J gene: TRBJ2-7
V gene: TRBV27
CDR3 protein: CASSFGFRGAPYEQYF
CDR3 DNA: TGTGCCAGCAGTTTTGGATTTAGGGGGGCACCCTACGAGCAGTACTTC

D gene: NA
clone size: many
J gene: TRBJ2-7
V gene: TRBV27
CDR3 protein: CASSLDVAYEQYF
CDR3 DNA: TGTGCCAGCAGTTTGGACGTCGCCTACGAGCAGTACTTC

D gene: TRBD2
clone size: NA
J gene: TRBJ2-7
V gene: TRBV12-5
CDR3 protein: CASGTRTSGDEQYF
CDR3 DNA: TGTGCTAGTGGTACCCGGACTAGCGGGGATGAGCAGTACTTC

D gene: TRBD1
clone size: NA
J gene: TRBJ2-5
V gene: TRBV14
CDR3 protein: CASSPIGGRQGALNEQYF
CDR3 DNA: TGTGCCAGCAGCCCGATCGGGGGTCGACAGGGGGCCCTCAATGAGCAGTACTTC

D gene: TRBD2
clone size: NA
J gene: TRBJ2-1
V gene: TRBV5-1
CDR3 protein: CASSGGRLAGNSYNEQFF
CDR3 DNA: TGCGCCAGCAGCGGAGGGCGACTAGCGGGTAACTCCTACAATGAGCAGTTCTTC

D gene: TRBD1
clone size: NA
J gene: TRBJ2-5
V gene: TRBV20-1
CDR3 protein: CSASPDRGLQETQYF
CDR3 DNA: TGCAGTGCTAGCCCCGACAGGGGCCTACAAGAGACCCAGTACTTC

D gene: NA
clone size: few
J gene: TRBJ2-7
V gene: TRBV20-1
CDR3 protein: CSARVPGHSYEQYF
CDR3 DNA: TGCAGTGCTAGAGTCCCAGGGCACTCCTACGAGCAGTACTTC

D gene: NA
clone size: NA
J gene: TRBJ2-7
V gene: TRBV28
CDR3 protein: CASSPTGNSVDEQYF
CDR3 DNA: TGTGCCAGCAGTCCCACAGGGAATTCCGTCGACGAGCAGTACTTC

D gene: NA
clone size: NA
J gene: TRBJ2-7
V gene: TRBV20-1
CDR3 protein: CSAFGVTDEQYF
CDR3 DNA: TGCAGTGCTTTCGGGGTGACGGACGAGCAGTACTTC

D gene: NA
clone size: few
J gene: TRBJ1-5
V gene: TRBV6-2/TRBV6-3
CDR3 protein: CASSPIPNQPQHF
CDR3 DNA: TGTGCCAGCAGTCCGATACCGAATCAGCCCCAGCATTTT

D gene: TRBD2
clone size: NA
J gene: TRBJ2-1
V gene: TRBV5-1
CDR3 protein: CASSPLGGRNNEQFF
CDR3 DNA: TGCGCCAGCAGCCCCTTGGGCGGGAGGAACAATGAGCAGTTCTTC

D gene: NA
clone size: NA
J gene: TRBJ2-7
V gene: TRBV10-3
CDR3 protein: CAISEGQGEDEQYF
CDR3 DNA: TGTGCCATCAGTGAGGGGCAGGGGGAGGATGAGCAGTACTTC

D gene: TRBD2
clone size: many
J gene: TRBJ2-7
V gene: TRBV9
CDR3 protein: CASSASSGTYEQYF
CDR3 DNA: TGTGCCAGCAGCGCGTCTAGCGGAACCTACGAGCAGTACTTC

D gene: NA
clone size: NA
J gene: TRBJ2-7
V gene: TRBV20-1
CDR3 protein: CSARRDAYEQYF
CDR3 DNA: TGCAGTGCTAGACGGGACGCCTACGAGCAGTACTTC

D gene: TRBD2
clone size: NA
J gene: TRBJ2-5
V gene: TRBV28
CDR3 protein: CASSLSGSYDGQYF
CDR3 DNA: TGTGCCAGCAGTTTAAGCGGGAGTTATGACGGGCAGTACTTC